The 29 T cell receptor beta chains reported below all come from one sample, sequenced in a study of blood T cell repertoires in COVID-19. Repertoires were generated with immunoSEQ multiplex PCR, while TCRdb's copy carries only in-frame clones and drops some. Counted here are 85,000 to 95,000 clones, around 87% occurring once; the ten biggest clones make up 7.4%. Sequencing was done on a sample of peripheral blood. The receptor set was obtained from a human donor with acute or convalescent COVID-19. The donor label of this sample is uncertain.

The chain combines TRBV28 with TRBJ1-2, with D maybe TRBD1 (5 bases). Trimming stripped 6 bases from V and 4 bases from J, with 9 bases between. The germline V gene has CDR1 MDHEN and CDR2 SYDVKM. There are 12 residues in the CDR3. The DNA for the CDR3 is TGTGCCAGCAGCCGCGGGACCTATGGCTACACCTTC. This codes for CASSRGTYGYTF.

This chain uses TRBV7-3 with TRBJ1-2; the D is unclear. Trimming cost V 5 bases and J 7 bases, with 14 bases left between them. Germline V gene data show CDR1 as SGHTA and CDR2 as FQGTGA. The CDR3 is 13 residues long. The CDR3 spells CASSQSESFGYTF. The CDR3 nucleotides read TGTGCCAGCAGCCAAAGCGAGAGTTTTGGCTACACCTTC.

The V call is TRBV18, the J call TRBJ2-7; 9 nucleotides match TRBD1. Germline V gene sequence: CDR1 KGHSH, CDR2 LQKENI. The ends lost 3 bases at V and 2 bases at J; junction bases unmatched: 5. The CDR3 length is 15 residues. CDR3 protein: CASSPGTGTTYEQYF. CDR3 DNA sequence: TGTGCCAGCTCACCGGGGACAGGGACCACCTACGAGCAGTACTTC.

The chain is built from TRBV30 and TRBJ1-6; 7 nucleotides line up with TRBD1. This CDR3 spans 16 amino acids. Germline V gene data show CDR1 as GTSNPN and CDR2 as SVGIG (reference sequence). With V trimmed by 1 base and J by 3 bases, 6 bases remained unmatched. The chain's CDR3 is CAWSGPTGSYNSPLHF. CDR3 DNA: TGTGCCTGGAGTGGACCGACAGGGAGCTATAATTCACCCCTCCACTTT.

The rearrangement uses TRBV28 and TRBJ1-2; 7 nucleotides line up with TRBD1. Germline V gene sequence: CDR1 MDHEN, CDR2 SYDVKM. V shed 2 bases and J 8 bases; nucleotides not matched to a gene: 11. The CDR3 is 15 residues long. The CDR3 reads CASSLGDRARGGYTF. The CDR3 DNA is TGTGCCAGCAGTTTAGGCGACAGGGCTAGGGGGGGCTACACCTTC.

The gene calls are TRBV4-1 and TRBJ1-2; TRBD1 aligns across 7 bases. This CDR3 spans 17 amino acids. Unmatched junction bases numbered 13, after V lost 1 base and J lost 5 bases. CDR1 MGHRA and CDR2 YSYEKL come from the germline V gene. The CDR3 reads CASSQGVRRGGGYGYTF. As DNA, the CDR3 is TGCGCCAGCAGCCAAGGGGTTCGGCGAGGGGGCGGGTATGGCTACACCTTC.

J is TRBJ1-5 and V is TRBV5-5; 11 bases map to TRBD1. V was pared by 3 bases and J by 5 bases, with 4 bases of the junction left unmatched. The CDR3 extends over 15 amino acids. Germline CDR1 reads SGHKS; CDR2 reads YYEKEE (reference sequence). Written as DNA, the CDR3 is TGTGCCAGCAGCTCCGGACAGGGGGCATATCAGCCCCAGCATTTT. Amino acids: CASSSGQGAYQPQHF.

The chain recombines TRBV7-9 with TRBJ1-2; D uncertain. There are 13 residues in the CDR3. The ends were cut back, 5 bases at V and 4 bases at J, with 11 bases in the middle. Per germline, CDR1 SEHNR and CDR2 FQNEAQ (reference sequence). Here the CDR3 reads CASSPAGSYGYTF. CDR3 coding DNA: TGTGCCAGCAGCCCCGCGGGGTCCTATGGCTACACCTTC.

The rearrangement joins TRBV28 to TRBJ2-5, with 9 positions matching TRBD1. The length of the CDR3 is 15 residues. The V segment lost 5 bases and the J segment 5 bases; nucleotides outside the gene matches: 9. The germline CDR1 and CDR2 sequences are MDHEN and SYDVKM. In nucleotides, the CDR3 is TGTGCCAGCAGTACTCCCACAGGGGGCCGGGAGACCCAGTACTTC. It yields the protein CASSTPTGGRETQYF. Complete variable domain (other parts from reference TRBV28 and TRBJ2-5): DVKVTQSSRYLVKRTGEKVFLECVQDMDHENMFWYRQDPGLGLRLIYFSYDVKMKEKGDIPEGYSVSREKKERFSLILESASTNQTSMYLCASSTPTGGRETQYFGPGTRLLVL.

This clone was seen a few times. The rearrangement joins TRBV4-2 to TRBJ2-1, with D perhaps matching TRBD2 (5 bases). Trimming removed 3 bases at V and 7 bases at J, with 10 bases between. CDR1 LGHNA and CDR2 YNFKEQ come from the germline V gene. This CDR3 comprises 13 residues. In DNA, the CDR3 is TGTGCCAGCAGCCACGAATGGAGGAATGAGCAGTTCTTC. Protein: CASSHEWRNEQFF.

The rearrangement joins TRBV27 to TRBJ2-7, with D maybe TRBD2 (6 bases). V was trimmed by 0 bases and J by 4 bases, leaving 7 bases between them. The CDR3 totals 13 residues. Germline V CDR1 and CDR2: MNHEY, SMNVEV (reference sequence). The CDR3 coding sequence is TGTGCCAGCAGTTTATCGGGGGGTTACGAGCAGTACTTC. It is translated as CASSLSGGYEQYF.

The chain links TRBV28 to TRBJ1-2; D is unresolved. Looked up from germline, CDR1 is MDHEN and CDR2 is SYDVKM. Trimming cost V 2 bases and J 3 bases, with 10 bases left between them. The CDR3 extends over 14 amino acids. DNA of the CDR3: TGTGCCAGCAGTTTACCTCGGGATTACTATGGCTACACCTTC. This translates into CASSLPRDYYGYTF.

The V and J genes are TRBV6-5 and TRBJ2-5, with TRBD2 identical over 8 bases. CDR1 is MNHEY and CDR2 is SVGAGI in the germline V gene. Trimming cost V 5 bases and J 5 bases; bases outside gene matches: 4. The CDR3 is 13 residues long. The DNA of the CDR3 is TGTGCCAGCAGTCTGACTAGCGCGGAGACCCAGTACTTC. Translated: CASSLTSAETQYF.

J is TRBJ1-5 and V is TRBV5-5; D gene unclear. Germline V gene lookup returns CDR1 SGHKS and CDR2 YYEKEE (reference sequence). Deletions cut 4 bases from V and 5 bases from J, with 10 bases between. The CDR3 contains 13 residues. The CDR3 bases are TGTGCCAGCAGCCCCGAGCACGATCAGCCCCAGCATTTT. This encodes CASSPEHDQPQHF.

The chain joins TRBV12-3 or TRBV12-4 to TRBJ1-4; D gene unclear. There are 13 residues in the CDR3. The V end was cut by 6 bases, the J end by 8 bases, with 13 bases between. CDR3 sequence (DNA): TGTGCCAGCAGGGCCTCTCCAAAGGAAAAACTGTTTTTT. It is translated as CASRASPKEKLFF.

The J gene is TRBJ2-2, the V gene TRBV10-2, with 14 nucleotides matching TRBD2. CDR1 and CDR2 from the germline V gene are WSHSY and SAAADI. The J segment lost 1 base and the V segment lost 6 bases, leaving 7 bases of the junction unmatched. This CDR3 is 18 amino acids long. As DNA, the CDR3 is TGCGCCAGCAGACCCGGACTAGCGGGGGGAAAGAACACCGGGGAGCTGTTTTTT. Residues: CASRPGLAGGKNTGELFF.

The chain carries TRBV27 and TRBJ2-7; D is perhaps TRBD1 (6 bases). The V end was cut by 10 bases, the J end by 3 bases, with 19 bases between. Per the germline V gene, CDR1 is MNHEY and CDR2 is SMNVEV (reference sequence). The CDR3 loop spans 14 amino acids. The CDR3 loop reads CATRNPTGRYEQYF. CDR3 in DNA: TGTGCCACCCGGAATCCGACAGGTCGCTACGAGCAGTACTTC.

This chain uses TRBV6-6 with TRBJ2-5; 10 bases fit TRBD2. V shed 5 bases, J shed 1 base, and the junction held 7 bases outside the gene matches. The CDR3 loop spans 16 amino acids. CDR1 is MNHNY and CDR2 is SVGAGI in the germline V gene (reference sequence). The CDR3 bases are TGTGCCAGCAGTCTGGGTAGCGGGGGGAGCCAAGAGACCCAGTACTTC. Translated, it gives CASSLGSGGSQETQYF.

This clone was detected only a few times. The chain employs TRBV5-6 and TRBJ2-6; possible D gene TRBD1, 5 bases. Germline V gene data show CDR1 as SGHDT and CDR2 as YYEEEE. This CDR3 region has 18 residues. Trimming removed 0 bases at V and 0 bases at J, with 13 bases between. The CDR3 sequence is CASSLVQGRSSGANVLTF. CDR3 DNA sequence: TGTGCCAGCAGCTTGGTCCAGGGCCGAAGCTCTGGGGCCAACGTCCTGACTTTC.

The chain is built from TRBV6-5 and TRBJ1-2; TRBD1 matches at 8 bases. The CDR3 length is 15 residues. CDR1 MNHEY and CDR2 SVGAGI come from the germline V gene. V lost 2 bases to trimming and J lost 3 bases; unmatched junction nucleotides: 5. The CDR3 is CASSYQADRDYGYTF. For the CDR3, the DNA is TGTGCCAGCAGTTACCAGGCGGACAGGGACTATGGCTACACCTTC.

The rearrangement joins TRBV11-2 to TRBJ2-2; tentatively, D is TRBD1 (6 bases). Germline CDR1 and CDR2: SGHAT and FQNNGV. The V end lost 5 bases, the J end lost 0 bases, and 10 bases lay between the germline ends. The CDR3 is 15 residues long. In DNA form, the CDR3 reads TGTGCCAGCAGCCAGGGGCGGGCGAACACCGGGGAGCTGTTTTTT. Its protein product is CASSQGRANTGELFF. The variable domain in full, with the rest retrieved from reference TRBV11-2 and TRBJ2-2, is EAGVAQSPRYKIIEKRQSVAFWCNPISGHATLYWYQQILGQGPKLLIQFQNNGVVDDSQLPKDRFSAERLKGVDSTLKIQPAKLEDSAVYLCASSQGRANTGELFFGEGSRLTVL.

The CDR3, as DNA: TGTGCCAGCAGCTGGACACCCGACTACGAGCAGTACTTC. Amino acids: CASSWTPDYEQYF. This chain uses TRBV11-1 with TRBJ2-7; TRBD1 is a possible D gene (5 bases). Germline V gives CDR1 SGHAT, CDR2 FQDESV (reference sequence). The V end lost 4 bases, the J end lost 3 bases, and 10 bases lay between the germline ends. The CDR3 totals 13 residues.

This clone was recorded only once. CDR3 DNA: TGTGCTAGTGGTACGGGACAGGGTTCACCCCTCCACTTT. This translates into CASGTGQGSPLHF. This rearrangement joins TRBV12-5 to TRBJ1-6; 9 nucleotides line up with TRBD1. From germline, CDR1 is LGHNT and CDR2 FRNRAP. Losses at the gene ends were 5 bases for V and 9 bases for J; bases not matched to a gene: 2. This CDR3 is 13 amino acids long.

The gene calls are TRBV11-2 and TRBJ2-7; 9 nucleotides agree with TRBD1. V lost 4 bases to trimming and J lost 4 bases; unmatched junction nucleotides: 11. The CDR3 runs to 16 residues. The germline gives CDR1 SGHAT, CDR2 FQNNGV. The CDR3 sequence is CASSSGDLTGGYEQYF. The CDR3 region has the DNA TGTGCCAGCAGCTCGGGGGATTTGACAGGGGGATACGAGCAGTACTTC.

V gene TRBV28 combines with J gene TRBJ1-1; 7 bases map to TRBD1. Losses at the gene ends were 3 bases for V and 11 bases for J; bases not matched to a gene: 12. This CDR3 has 14 residues. Germline lookup yields CDR1 MDHEN and CDR2 SYDVKM. DNA of the CDR3: TGTGCCAGCAGTTTCCGAGGACAGGCGTCTGGGGCTTTCTTT. This translates into CASSFRGQASGAFF. Using reference TRBV28 and TRBJ1-1 for the parts outside the CDR3, the full variable domain is DVKVTQSSRYLVKRTGEKVFLECVQDMDHENMFWYRQDPGLGLRLIYFSYDVKMKEKGDIPEGYSVSREKKERFSLILESASTNQTSMYLCASSFRGQASGAFFGQGTRLTVV.

This chain uses TRBV5-1 with TRBJ2-2; D is uncertain. This CDR3 comprises 14 residues. CDR1 and CDR2 from the germline V gene are SGHRS and YFSETQ. Deletions cut 1 base from V and 1 base from J, with 5 bases between. CDR3 bases: TGCGCCAGCAGCTTGTCACAGAACACCGGGGAGCTGTTTTTT. This gives the protein CASSLSQNTGELFF.

The gene calls are TRBV9 and TRBJ2-3, with 7 bases fitting TRBD1. V shed 0 bases and J 1 base; nucleotides not matched to a gene: 8. CDR1 is SGDLS, CDR2 YYNGEE, per germline. The CDR3 sequence is 17 residues long. Here the CDR3 reads CASSVATWGTGTDTQYF. CDR3 nucleotide sequence: TGTGCCAGCAGCGTAGCTACATGGGGGACAGGCACAGATACGCAGTATTTT.

The CDR3 DNA follows: TGTGCCAGCAGTCGGGGGAAAAGCACAGATACGCAGTATTTT. Residues: CASSRGKSTDTQYF. The V call is TRBV3-1 (or the pseudogene TRBV3-2), the J call TRBJ2-3, with D maybe TRBD2 (6 bases). Germline CDR1 and CDR2: LGHDT and YNNKEL (reference sequence). V was clipped by 6 bases and J by 0 bases, with 10 bases between them. The CDR3 is 14 residues long.

This chain uses TRBV7-9 with TRBJ2-1, with unresolved D. With 1 base removed from V and 4 bases from J, the gap between germline ends came to 5 bases. CDR3 length: 13 residues. Germline CDR1 SEHNR, CDR2 FQNEAQ (reference sequence). The CDR3 here is CASSLVQYNEQFF. For the CDR3, the DNA is TGTGCCAGCAGCTTAGTACAGTACAATGAGCAGTTCTTC.